These T cell receptor beta chains were read from a single sample in a study of blood T cells in healthy people across ages. TCRdb used MiXCR to reprocess the 5' RACE reads, holding one entry per CDR3 protein. The data contain fewer than 1,200,000 distinct CDR3 sequences, about 25% of them singletons. This same sample was also part of a study on T cells of mothers and their children.

Sequencing input: blood. These receptor sequences come from a girl aged 2-9 years in good health. CDR3s include the opening cysteine and the closing phenylalanine or tryptophan. The size field is filled for only some rows; it gives once, few, many or a size class.

abundance	len	j_gene	v_gene	CDR3aa
few	16	TRBJ2-1	TRBV6-2/TRBV6-3	CASSYTHRGTYNEQFF
NA	13	TRBJ2-3	TRBV18	CASSGINTDTQYF
NA	16	TRBJ2-1	TRBV5-1	CASSPPKGDTFNEQFF
NA	12	TRBJ2-3	TRBV11-2	CASSRGRRAQYF
NA	14	TRBJ2-1	TRBV27	CASSLGAWHNEQFF
NA	16	TRBJ1-1	TRBV5-1	CASRPTGLPRNTEAFF
once	16	TRBJ2-7	TRBV29-1	CSVEDQMAWGGYEQYF
few	14	TRBJ1-2	TRBV24-1	CATSDLSPPYGYTF
NA	12	TRBJ1-1	TRBV29-1	CSVRRPNTEAFF
NA	15	TRBJ1-6	TRBV15	CATSPGQGYNSPLHF